A single T cell receptor (beta chain) is shown here with its context. This sample is part of a study of blood T cell repertoires in COVID-19. TCRdb keeps only in-frame clones here, not all; method: immunoSEQ multiplex PCR. The sample includes around 240,000 clones, approximately 80% of them seen just once. The source is a woman aged 80 or older with acute or convalescent COVID-19. Material for sequencing was peripheral blood.

The CDR3 protein is CASSLGVSGNNEQFF. The CDR3 nucleotides read TGTGCCAGCAGCTTAGGGGTTAGCGGGAACAATGAGCAGTTCTTC. V is TRBV11-3 and J is TRBJ2-1, with TRBD2 matching 8 bases. The CDR3 extends over 15 amino acids. Germline CDR1 is SGHNT and CDR2 is YENEEA. J lost 5 bases, V lost 1 base, and 4 bases had no gene match.